This T cell receptor beta chain was obtained from a study of T cell repertoires in cytomegalovirus infection (dated by TCRdb to between 2018 and 2020). Concerning the study at large: The peptide stimulations were aimed at well-studied HLA-B-restricted epitopes as well as recently identified HLA-C-restricted CMV epitopes, whose presentation resists viral immunomodulation. Because public TCR beta signatures pointed to carriage of CMV infection together with the matching HLA type, the HLA type of each donor mattered for the analysis.

Overall study results and their limits: In both this cohort and an independent roughly 350-donor cohort, the cumulative frequency of public TCR beta family members distinguished carriers of CMV infection plus the relevant HLA type. The ex vivo response was dominated by HLA-C-restricted CMV-specific TCR beta clonotypes, which also provided the single most frequent clonotype in two of eight donors.

A word on this clonotype: Its antigen has not been determined. Nothing much larger sits one base from this clone, and base qualities are not available.

In light of the paper, this sample's treatment or condition label describes: in vitro stimulation with specific CMV peptide epitopes to enrich CMV-specific T cells. Sequenced on an Illumina HiSeq 1500. TCRdb ran its own pipeline on the public reads, namely fastp trimming at Q25 and MiXCR clone calling, and kept in-frame beta chains. Duplicate CDR3 protein sequences are folded into a single record with the most common DNA and genes. Across this sample there are 110,000 or so distinct CDR3 sequences, with 30% to 35% seen only once. The ten top clones hold 41% of the sample. The TCR originated in a human donor in good health (CMV status not recorded). Some clones in this sample may be carry-over from other donors' samples. This material consisted of CD8+ T cells from cultured PBMCs, taken from culture after CMV antigen stimulation.

The DNA sequence reads TGTGCCACCGAAGAGTACACCCTTGGCAATGAGCAGTTCTTC. The translation is CATEEYTLGNEQFF. This receptor chain uses TRBV6-1 and TRBJ2-1; no confident D gene assignment can be made. Based on the germline V gene, the CDR1 and CDR2 sequences are MNHNS and SASEGT. Counted from cysteine to phenylalanine, this CDR3 has 14 amino acids. Here the CDR3 DNA is all that survives: 42 bases in frame from base 1. Deletion took 10 bases off V and 6 bases off J, with a span of 19 bases between the germline ends.